This T cell receptor beta chain emerged from a study of cytomegalovirus exposure and HLA in healthy donors. Study-wide results and limits: DRB1 showed the most TCR associations and HLA-C the fewest in a later analysis, as rates varied by HLA locus. The study put some 150 TCR beta chains on its list as cytomegalovirus-associated.

The PCR was carried out with 60 Vbeta primers and 13 Jbeta primers. Here immunoSEQ multiplex PCR was the method, and the copy in TCRdb shows in-frame clones only, minus some. The sample holds some 130,000 clones. Concerning this clone: The antigen is not known.

The CDR3 has 13 amino acids. Trimming removed 1 base at V and 5 bases at J, with 9 bases between. CDR1 is SGHRS, CDR2 YFSETQ, per germline. Source material: PBMCs. V and J are TRBV5-1 and TRBJ1-1; no definite D call. This clonotype was sampled from a woman aged 40 to 50 in good health and CMV-seropositive. The CDR3 nucleotides read TGCGCCAGCAGCTTGTTTCTTGAGACTGAAGCTTTCTTT. The encoded protein is CASSLFLETEAFF.